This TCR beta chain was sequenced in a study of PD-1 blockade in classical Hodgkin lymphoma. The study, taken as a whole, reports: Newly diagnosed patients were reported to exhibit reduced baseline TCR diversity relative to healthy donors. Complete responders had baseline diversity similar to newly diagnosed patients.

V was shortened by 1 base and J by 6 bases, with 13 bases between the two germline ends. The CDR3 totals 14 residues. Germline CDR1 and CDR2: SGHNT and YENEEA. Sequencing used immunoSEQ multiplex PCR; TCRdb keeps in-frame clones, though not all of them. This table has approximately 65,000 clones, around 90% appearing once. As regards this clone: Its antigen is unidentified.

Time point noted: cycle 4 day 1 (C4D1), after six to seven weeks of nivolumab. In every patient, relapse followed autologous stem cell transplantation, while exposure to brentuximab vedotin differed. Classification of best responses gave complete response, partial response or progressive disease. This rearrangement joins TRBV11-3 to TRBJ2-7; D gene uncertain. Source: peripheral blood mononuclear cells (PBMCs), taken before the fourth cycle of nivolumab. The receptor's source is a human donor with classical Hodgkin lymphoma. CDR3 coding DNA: TGTGCCAGCAGCTTAGTCTTCGAGTCCGGCGAGCAGTACTTC. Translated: CASSLVFESGEQYF.